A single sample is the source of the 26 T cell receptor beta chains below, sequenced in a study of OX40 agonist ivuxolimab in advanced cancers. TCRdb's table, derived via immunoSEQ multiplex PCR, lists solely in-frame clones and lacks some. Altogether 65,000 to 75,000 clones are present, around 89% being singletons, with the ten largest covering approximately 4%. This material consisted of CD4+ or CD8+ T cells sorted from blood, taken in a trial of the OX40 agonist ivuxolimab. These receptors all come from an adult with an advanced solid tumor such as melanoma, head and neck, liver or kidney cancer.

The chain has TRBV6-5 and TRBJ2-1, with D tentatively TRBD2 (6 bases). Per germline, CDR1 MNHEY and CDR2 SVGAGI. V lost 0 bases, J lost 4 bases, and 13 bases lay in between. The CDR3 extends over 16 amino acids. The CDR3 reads CASSYSGGMGYNEQFF. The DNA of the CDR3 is TGTGCCAGCAGTTACTCGGGCGGGATGGGTTACAATGAGCAGTTCTTC.

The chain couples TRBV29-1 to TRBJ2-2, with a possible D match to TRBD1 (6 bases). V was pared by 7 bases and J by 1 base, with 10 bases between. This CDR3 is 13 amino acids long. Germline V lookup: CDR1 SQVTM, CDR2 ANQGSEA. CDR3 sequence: CSAPGQNTGELFF. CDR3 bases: TGCAGCGCCCCGGGACAGAACACCGGGGAGCTGTTTTTT.

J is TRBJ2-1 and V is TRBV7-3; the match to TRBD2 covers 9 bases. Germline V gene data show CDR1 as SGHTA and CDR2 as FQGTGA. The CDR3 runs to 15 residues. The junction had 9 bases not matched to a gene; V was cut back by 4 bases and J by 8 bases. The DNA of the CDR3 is TGTGCCAGCAGCTGGGCTAGCGGGATTGGGTATGAGCAGTTCTTC. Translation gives CASSWASGIGYEQFF.

The CDR3 here is CASSPQVWRGTDTQYF. CDR3 DNA sequence: TGTGCCAGCTCCCCCCAGGTTTGGCGTGGGACAGATACGCAGTATTTT. The chain joins TRBV18 to TRBJ2-3; D is unclear. V lost 6 bases and J 3 bases, leaving 19 bases between the germline ends. The length of the CDR3 is 16 residues. Germline V gene data show CDR1 as KGHSH and CDR2 as LQKENI.

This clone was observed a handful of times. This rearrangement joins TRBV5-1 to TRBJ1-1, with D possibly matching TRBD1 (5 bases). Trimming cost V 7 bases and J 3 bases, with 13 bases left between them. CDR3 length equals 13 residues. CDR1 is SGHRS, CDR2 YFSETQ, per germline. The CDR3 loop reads CASGPGLDTEAFF. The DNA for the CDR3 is TGCGCCAGCGGACCAGGGTTGGACACTGAAGCTTTCTTT.

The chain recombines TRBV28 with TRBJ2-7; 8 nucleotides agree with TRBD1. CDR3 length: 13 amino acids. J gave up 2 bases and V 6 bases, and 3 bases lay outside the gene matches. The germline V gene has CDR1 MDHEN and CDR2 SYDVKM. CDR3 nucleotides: TGTGCCAGCAGCTCGGACAGGGCCTACGAGCAGTACTTC. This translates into CASSSDRAYEQYF.

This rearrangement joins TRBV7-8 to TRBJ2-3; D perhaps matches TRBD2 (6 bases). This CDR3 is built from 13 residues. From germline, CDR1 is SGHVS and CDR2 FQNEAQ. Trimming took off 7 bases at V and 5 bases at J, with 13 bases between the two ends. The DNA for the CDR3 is TGTGCCAGCAACCCTAGCGAGGTAGATACGCAGTATTTT. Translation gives CASNPSEVDTQYF.

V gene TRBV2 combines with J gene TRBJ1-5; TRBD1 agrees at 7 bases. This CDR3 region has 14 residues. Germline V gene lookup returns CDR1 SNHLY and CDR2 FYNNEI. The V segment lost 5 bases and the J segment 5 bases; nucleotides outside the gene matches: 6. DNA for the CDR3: TGTGCCAGCAGTCCCAGGGACAGATATCAGCCCCAGCATTTT. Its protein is CASSPRDRYQPQHF.

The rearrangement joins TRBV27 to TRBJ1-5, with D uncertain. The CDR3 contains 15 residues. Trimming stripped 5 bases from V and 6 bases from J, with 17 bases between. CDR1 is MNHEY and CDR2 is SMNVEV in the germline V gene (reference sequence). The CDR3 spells CASSPTTGIRQPQHF. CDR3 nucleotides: TGTGCCAGCAGTCCGACAACGGGGATACGTCAGCCCCAGCATTTT.

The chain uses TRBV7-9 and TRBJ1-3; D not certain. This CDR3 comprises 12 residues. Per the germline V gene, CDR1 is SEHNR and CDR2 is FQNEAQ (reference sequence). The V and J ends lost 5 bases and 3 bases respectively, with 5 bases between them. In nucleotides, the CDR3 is TGTGCCAGCAGCACCCGTGGAAACACCATATATTTT. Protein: CASSTRGNTIYF.

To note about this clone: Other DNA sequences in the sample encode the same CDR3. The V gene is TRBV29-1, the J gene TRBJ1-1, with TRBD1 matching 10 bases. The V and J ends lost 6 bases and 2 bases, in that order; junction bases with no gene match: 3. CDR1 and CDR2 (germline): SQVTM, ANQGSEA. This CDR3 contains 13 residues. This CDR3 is CSVDRGRNTEAFF. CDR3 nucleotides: TGCAGCGTAGACAGGGGGCGTAACACTGAAGCTTTCTTT.

The CDR3 loop reads CASSQSELELEETQYF. For the CDR3, the DNA is TGCGCCAGCAGTCAATCGGAACTAGAGCTCGAAGAGACCCAGTACTTC. The chain recombines TRBV23-1 with TRBJ2-5, with D perhaps TRBD2 (5 bases). TRBV23-1 is sorted into the ORF group, with uncertain function. This CDR3 region has 16 residues. V lost 0 bases to trimming and J lost 3 bases, with 14 bases between them.

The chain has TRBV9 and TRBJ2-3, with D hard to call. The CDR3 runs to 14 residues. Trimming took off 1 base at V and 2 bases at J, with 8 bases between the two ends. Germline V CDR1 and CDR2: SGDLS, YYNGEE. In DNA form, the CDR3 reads TGTGCCAGCAGCGTACTGGATTCCACAGATACGCAGTATTTT. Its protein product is CASSVLDSTDTQYF.

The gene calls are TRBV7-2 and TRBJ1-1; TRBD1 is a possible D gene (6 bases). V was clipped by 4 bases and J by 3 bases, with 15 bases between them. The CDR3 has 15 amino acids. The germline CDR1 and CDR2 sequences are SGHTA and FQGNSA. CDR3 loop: CASSSGQLGDTEAFF. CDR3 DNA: TGTGCCAGCAGCTCGGGACAACTTGGGGACACTGAAGCTTTCTTT.

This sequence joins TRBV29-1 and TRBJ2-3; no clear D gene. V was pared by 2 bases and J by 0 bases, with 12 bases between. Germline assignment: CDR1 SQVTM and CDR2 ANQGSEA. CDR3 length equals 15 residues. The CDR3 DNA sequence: TGCAGCGTTGAACCTCGTCGGCTGAGCACAGATACGCAGTATTTT. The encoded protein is CSVEPRRLSTDTQYF.

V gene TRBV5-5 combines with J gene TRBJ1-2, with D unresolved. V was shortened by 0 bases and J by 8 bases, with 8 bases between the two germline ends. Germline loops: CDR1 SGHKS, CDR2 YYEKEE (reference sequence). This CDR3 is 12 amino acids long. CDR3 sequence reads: CASSLASRGYTF. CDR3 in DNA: TGTGCCAGCAGCTTGGCCAGCCGAGGCTACACCTTC. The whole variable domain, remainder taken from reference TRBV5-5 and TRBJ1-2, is DAGVTQSPTHLIKTRGQQVTLRCSPISGHKSVSWYQQVLGQGPQFIFQYYEKEERGRGNFPDRFSARQFPNYSSELNVNALLLGDSALYLCASSLASRGYTFGSGTRLTVV.

The CDR3 DNA sequence: TGTGCCAGCAGCCATGGAACTAACTATGGCTACACCTTC. The encoded protein is CASSHGTNYGYTF. This sequence joins TRBV14 and TRBJ1-2; the D is unclear. This CDR3 is 13 amino acids long. Germline lookup yields CDR1 SGHDN and CDR2 FVKESK. V gave up 3 bases and J gave up 0 bases, with 5 bases separating them.

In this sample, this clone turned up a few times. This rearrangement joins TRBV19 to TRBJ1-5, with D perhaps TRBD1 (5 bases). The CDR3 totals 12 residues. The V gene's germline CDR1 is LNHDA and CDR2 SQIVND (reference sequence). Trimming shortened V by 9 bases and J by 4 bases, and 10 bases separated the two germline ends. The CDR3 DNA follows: TGTGCCAGCAAACAGGTAAATCAGCCCCAGCATTTT. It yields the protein CASKQVNQPQHF.

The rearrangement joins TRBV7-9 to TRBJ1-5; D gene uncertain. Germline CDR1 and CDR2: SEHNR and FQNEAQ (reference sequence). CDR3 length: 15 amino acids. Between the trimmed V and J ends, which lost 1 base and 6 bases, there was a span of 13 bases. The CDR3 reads CASSLGGVTVQPQHF. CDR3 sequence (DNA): TGTGCCAGCAGCTTAGGTGGGGTGACGGTTCAGCCCCAGCATTTT.

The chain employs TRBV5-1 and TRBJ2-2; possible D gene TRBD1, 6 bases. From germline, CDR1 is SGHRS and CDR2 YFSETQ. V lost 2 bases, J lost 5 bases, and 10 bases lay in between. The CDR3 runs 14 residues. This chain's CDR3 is CASSLQGRTGELFF. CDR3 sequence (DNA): TGCGCCAGCAGCTTACAGGGTAGGACCGGGGAGCTGTTTTTT.

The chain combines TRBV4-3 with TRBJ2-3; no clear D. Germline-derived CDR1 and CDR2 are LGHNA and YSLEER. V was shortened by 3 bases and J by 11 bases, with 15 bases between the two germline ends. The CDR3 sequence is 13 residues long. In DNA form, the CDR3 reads TGCGCCAGCAGCCAGGGCGGCGGATCAAGGCAGTATTTT. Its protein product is CASSQGGGSRQYF.

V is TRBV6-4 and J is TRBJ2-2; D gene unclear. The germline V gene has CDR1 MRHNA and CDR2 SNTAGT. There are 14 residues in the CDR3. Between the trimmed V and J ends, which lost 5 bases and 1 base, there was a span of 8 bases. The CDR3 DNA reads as TGTGCCAGCAGTATGACAAGGAACACCGGGGAGCTGTTTTTT. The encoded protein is CASSMTRNTGELFF.

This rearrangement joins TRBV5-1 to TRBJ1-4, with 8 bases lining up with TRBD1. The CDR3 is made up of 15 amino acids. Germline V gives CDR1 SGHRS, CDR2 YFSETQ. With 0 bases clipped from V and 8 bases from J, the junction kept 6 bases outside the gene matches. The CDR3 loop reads CASSLATGAGEKLFF. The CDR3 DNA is TGCGCCAGCAGCTTGGCGACAGGGGCGGGGGAAAAACTGTTTTTT.

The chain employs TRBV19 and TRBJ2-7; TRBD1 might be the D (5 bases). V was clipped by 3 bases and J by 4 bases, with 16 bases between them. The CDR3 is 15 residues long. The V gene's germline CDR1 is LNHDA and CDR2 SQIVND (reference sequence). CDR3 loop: CASSIPSRAGYEQYF. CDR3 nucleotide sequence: TGTGCCAGTAGTATTCCATCCAGGGCTGGGTACGAGCAGTACTTC.

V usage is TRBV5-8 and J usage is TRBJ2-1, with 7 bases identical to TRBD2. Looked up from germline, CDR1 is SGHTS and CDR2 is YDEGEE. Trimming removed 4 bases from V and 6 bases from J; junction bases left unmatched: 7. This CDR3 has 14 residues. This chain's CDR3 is CASSMPTSPNEQFF. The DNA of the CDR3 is TGTGCCAGCAGCATGCCGACTAGCCCCAATGAGCAGTTCTTC.

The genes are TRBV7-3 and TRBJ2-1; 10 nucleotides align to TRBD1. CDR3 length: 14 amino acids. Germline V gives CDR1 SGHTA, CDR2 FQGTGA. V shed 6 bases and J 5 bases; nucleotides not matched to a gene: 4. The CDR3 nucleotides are TGTGCCAGCAGGGTAGGGACAGGGGACAATGAGCAGTTCTTC. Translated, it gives CASRVGTGDNEQFF.